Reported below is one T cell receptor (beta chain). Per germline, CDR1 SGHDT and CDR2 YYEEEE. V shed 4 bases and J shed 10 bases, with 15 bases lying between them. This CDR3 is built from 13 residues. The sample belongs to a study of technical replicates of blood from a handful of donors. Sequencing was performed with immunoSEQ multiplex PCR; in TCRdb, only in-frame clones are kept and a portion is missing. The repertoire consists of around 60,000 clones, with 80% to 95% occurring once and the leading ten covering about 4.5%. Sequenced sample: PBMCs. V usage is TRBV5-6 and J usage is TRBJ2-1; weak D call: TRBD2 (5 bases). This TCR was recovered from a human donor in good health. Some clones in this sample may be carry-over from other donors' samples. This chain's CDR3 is CASSHFPRGEQFF. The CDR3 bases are TGTGCCAGCAGCCATTTCCCTCGCGGGGAGCAGTTCTTC.